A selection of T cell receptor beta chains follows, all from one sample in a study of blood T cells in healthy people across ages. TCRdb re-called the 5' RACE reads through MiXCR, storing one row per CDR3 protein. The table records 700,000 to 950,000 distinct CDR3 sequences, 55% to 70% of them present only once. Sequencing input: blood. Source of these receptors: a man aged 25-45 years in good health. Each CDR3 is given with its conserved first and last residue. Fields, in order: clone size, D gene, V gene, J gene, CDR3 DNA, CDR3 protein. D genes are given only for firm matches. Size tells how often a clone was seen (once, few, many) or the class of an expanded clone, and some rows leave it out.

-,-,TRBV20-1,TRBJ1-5,TGCAGTGCTAGATCTGGGGATAGCAATCAGCCCCAGCATTTT,CSARSGDSNQPQHF
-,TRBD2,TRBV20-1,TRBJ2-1,TGCAGTGCTAGCCCCGGGACTAGCGGGAGGGGAGGTGAGCAGTTCTTC,CSASPGTSGRGGEQFF
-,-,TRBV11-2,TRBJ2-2,TGTGCCAGCAAAGCAGGGGAGGCTATTGCCGGGGAGCTGTTTTTT,CASKAGEAIAGELFF
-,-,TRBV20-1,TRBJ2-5,TGCAGTGCTAGATCCGAGACTAGTTCCTGGGAGACCCAGTACTTC,CSARSETSSWETQYF
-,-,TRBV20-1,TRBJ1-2,TGCAGTGTCCCGGCGGGAAACTATGGCTACACCTTC,CSVPAGNYGYTF
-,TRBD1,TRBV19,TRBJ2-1,TGTGCCAGTAGTATCCAGGGGGCCTACAATGAGCAGTTCTTC,CASSIQGAYNEQFF
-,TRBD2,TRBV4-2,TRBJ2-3,TGTGCCAGCAGCCAAGATTTCAGCGGGAGGGCCACAGATACGCAGTATTTT,CASSQDFSGRATDTQYF
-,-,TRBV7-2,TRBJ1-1,TGTGCCAGCAGCTTTAACTTGAACACTGAAGCTTTCTTT,CASSFNLNTEAFF
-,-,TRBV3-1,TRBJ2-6,TGTGCCAACAGCCAACAGATTTCTGGGGCCAACGTCCTGACTTTC,CANSQQISGANVLTF
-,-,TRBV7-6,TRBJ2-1,TGTGCCAGCAGCTTAGCTCGTAGGATCTGGGGAGTGTACAATGAGCAGTTCTTC,CASSLARRIWGVYNEQFF
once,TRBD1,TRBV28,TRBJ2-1,TGTGCCAGCAGCTCCGGGACAGTCTTCTATGAGCAGTTCTTC,CASSSGTVFYEQFF
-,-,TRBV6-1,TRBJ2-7,TGTGCCAGCAGTGAATATGGCAGCTACGAGCAGTACTTC,CASSEYGSYEQYF
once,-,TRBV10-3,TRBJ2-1,TGTGCCACAGGACAGCGCAGCTCCTACAATGAGCAGTTCTTC,CATGQRSSYNEQFF
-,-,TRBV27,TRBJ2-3,TGTGCCAGCCGGCTCGTCAATACGCAGTATTTT,CASRLVNTQYF
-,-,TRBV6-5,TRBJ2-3,TGTGCCAGCAACCCTCAAGGAGGTACGCAGTATTTT,CASNPQGGTQYF
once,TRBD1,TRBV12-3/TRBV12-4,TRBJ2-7,TGTGCCAGCAGCTTCATCGGACAGGATTTCTACGAGCAGTACTTC,CASSFIGQDFYEQYF
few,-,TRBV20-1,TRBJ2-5,TGCAGTGCCCTCGGGACTCTCCAAGAGACCCAGTACTTC,CSALGTLQETQYF
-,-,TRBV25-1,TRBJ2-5,TGTGCCAGCAGTCCCAGGACGCTACAAGAGACCCAGTACTTC,CASSPRTLQETQYF
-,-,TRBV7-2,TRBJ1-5,TGTGCCAGCGGCTGGTCCGGGGGGGTGGATCAGCCCCAGCATTTT,CASGWSGGVDQPQHF
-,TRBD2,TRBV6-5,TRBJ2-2,TGTGCCAGCAGTTACGCGGGGGCGAACACCGGGGAGCTGTTTTTT,CASSYAGANTGELFF
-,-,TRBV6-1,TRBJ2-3,TGTGCCAGCAGTGACGCAGGGGTTCGCACAGATACGCAGTATTTT,CASSDAGVRTDTQYF
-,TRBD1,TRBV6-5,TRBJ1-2,TGTGCCAGCAGTTACGACACTCCTGGGACAGGGTATTTCGGAGGCTACACCTTC,CASSYDTPGTGYFGGYTF
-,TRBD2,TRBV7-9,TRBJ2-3,TGTGCCAGCAGCTACTACACTAGCGGGAGGCGTACAGATACGCAGTATTTT,CASSYYTSGRRTDTQYF
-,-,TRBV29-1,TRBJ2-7,TGCAGCGTTCGCTATGGGACCTACGAGCAGTACTTC,CSVRYGTYEQYF
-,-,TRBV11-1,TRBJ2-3,TGTGCCAGCAGCCGGCGCCAACAGGGAGGGAGGACAGATACGCAGTATTTT,CASSRRQQGGRTDTQYF
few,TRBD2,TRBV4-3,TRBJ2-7,TGCGCCAGCAGCCAAGATTCCGTTGTTAGCGGGAACCACTACGAGCAGTACTTC,CASSQDSVVSGNHYEQYF
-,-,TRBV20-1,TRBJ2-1,TGCAGTGCTAGAGATCTACTAGCCTACTCCTACAATGAGCAGTTCTTC,CSARDLLAYSYNEQFF
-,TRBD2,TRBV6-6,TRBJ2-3,TGTGCCAGCGGACACGGGCTAGCGGTAGCAGATACGCAGTATTTT,CASGHGLAVADTQYF
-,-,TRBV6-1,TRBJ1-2,TGTGTCAGCCCTGGTGAGACCAACTATGGCTACACCTTC,CVSPGETNYGYTF
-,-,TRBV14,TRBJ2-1,TGTGCCAGCAGCCAAGATCTCACTATGCAGCAGTTCTTC,CASSQDLTMQQFF
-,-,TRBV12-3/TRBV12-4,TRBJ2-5,TGTGCCAGCAGTTTTGAAGGGGGTGGGGAGACCCAGTACTTC,CASSFEGGGETQYF
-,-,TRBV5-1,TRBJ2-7,TGCGCCAGCAGCCCCCCCCCGGCGGAGGGCTACGAGCAGTACTTC,CASSPPPAEGYEQYF
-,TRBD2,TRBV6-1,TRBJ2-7,TGTGCCACCTTAGGACTAGCGGGAGCTCAGTACTCCTACGAGCAGTACTTC,CATLGLAGAQYSYEQYF
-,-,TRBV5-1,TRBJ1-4,TGCGCCAGCAGCGCAGGGGCAACTAATGAAAAACTGTTTTTT,CASSAGATNEKLFF
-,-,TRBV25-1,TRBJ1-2,TGTGCCAGCAGTGCTTCAGACAGGAGAGGTGGCTACACCTTC,CASSASDRRGGYTF
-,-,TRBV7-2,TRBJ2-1,TGTGCCAGCAGCCCTTTAAGAATCCCCTACAATGAGCAGTTCTTC,CASSPLRIPYNEQFF
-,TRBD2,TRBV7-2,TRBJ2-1,TGTGCCAGCAGCTCGCCGACTAGCGGGATAGTCGGTGAGCAGTTCTTC,CASSSPTSGIVGEQFF
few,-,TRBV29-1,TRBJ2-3,TGCAGCGTTGATCGGGTGCAGGCAGGGGATACGCAGTATTTT,CSVDRVQAGDTQYF
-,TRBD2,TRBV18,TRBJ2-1,TGTGCCAGCTCACCGGGGACTAGGAGTTCCTACAATGAGCAGTTCTTC,CASSPGTRSSYNEQFF
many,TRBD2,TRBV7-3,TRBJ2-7,TGTGCCAGCAGCTTAATGGGACCTAGCGGCCTAGACGAGCAGTACTTC,CASSLMGPSGLDEQYF
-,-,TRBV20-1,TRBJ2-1,TGCAGTGCTAGTCGAGCGGAGAACTACGAGCAGTTCTTC,CSASRAENYEQFF
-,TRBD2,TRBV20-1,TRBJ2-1,TGCAGTGCTGAACCGGAACTAGCGGGACCCACAGCCTACAATGAGCAGTTCTTC,CSAEPELAGPTAYNEQFF
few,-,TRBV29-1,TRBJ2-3,TGCAGCGTCGGGGAGTACGGCACAGATACGCAGTATTTT,CSVGEYGTDTQYF
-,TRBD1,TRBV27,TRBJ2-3,TGTGCCAGCAGTTTATGGGACAGAAGCACAGATACGCAGTATTTT,CASSLWDRSTDTQYF
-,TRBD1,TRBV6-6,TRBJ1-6,TGTGCCAGCAGTTCCAGGACAGGGGCTTGCACCCTCCACTTT,CASSSRTGACTLHF
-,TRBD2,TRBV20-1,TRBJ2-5,TGCAGTGCTGGAGATGTGGCTAGCGGGGGCCTACAAGAGACCCAGTACTTC,CSAGDVASGGLQETQYF
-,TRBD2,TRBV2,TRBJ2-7,TGTGCCAGCAACCGGGGGCGGGAGGCGGTGGACGAGCAGTACTTC,CASNRGREAVDEQYF
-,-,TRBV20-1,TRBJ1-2,TGCAGTGCTAGGTTGGACAACGATGGCTACACCTTC,CSARLDNDGYTF
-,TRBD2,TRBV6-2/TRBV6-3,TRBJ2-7,TGTGCCAGCAGTTACTCAGCACTAGCGGGAGTTACCGAGCAGTACTTC,CASSYSALAGVTEQYF
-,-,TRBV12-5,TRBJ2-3,TGTGCTAGTGCTTTGACTGAGAGCTATTATGATACGCAGTATTTT,CASALTESYYDTQYF
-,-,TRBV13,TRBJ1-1,TGTGCCAGCAGCTTAGGGGGTGGCTCGAACACTGAAGCTTTCTTT,CASSLGGGSNTEAFF
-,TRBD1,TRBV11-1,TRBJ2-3,TGTGCCAGCAGCTGGGGACAGACGCAGTATTTT,CASSWGQTQYF
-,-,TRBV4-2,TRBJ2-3,TGTGCCAGCAGCCAAGAAGTAGGAGCTCTCACAGATACGCAGTATTTT,CASSQEVGALTDTQYF
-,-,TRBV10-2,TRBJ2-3,TGCGCCAGCAAGGCCCTAGCCGAATACACAGATACGCAGTATTTT,CASKALAEYTDTQYF
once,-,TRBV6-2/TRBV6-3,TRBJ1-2,TGTGCCAGCAGTTACACGGATTATGGCTACACCTTC,CASSYTDYGYTF